This is a list of T cell receptor beta chains from one sample in a study of identical twins. One entry per CDR3 protein results from TCRdb running MiXCR on the 5' RACE reads. The sample shows approximately 230,000 distinct CDR3 sequences, approximately 7.1% of them seen only once. These records were also assigned to another study, of T cells expressing NK-cell markers.

Sequencing was done on a sample of CD8+ T cells sorted from blood. These TCRs come from a woman younger than 35 in good health. CDR3s include the opening cysteine and the closing phenylalanine or tryptophan. The D gene is left open where the match is weak. The listing skips clone size in some rows; elsewhere it reads once, few, many or a size class.

j_call | d_call | clone_size | v_call | cdr3_nt | cdr3_aa
TRBJ1-1 | - | many | TRBV4-3 | TGCGCCAGCAGCCAATCTAAAAGGGGGAACACTGAAGCTTTCTTT | CASSQSKRGNTEAFF
TRBJ2-3 | TRBD2 | many | TRBV4-3 | TGCGCCAGCAGCCAAGATCCTAGCGGAAATACAGATACGCAGTATTTT | CASSQDPSGNTDTQYF
TRBJ1-1 | - | - | TRBV6-6 | TGTGCCAGCGTCAGTCTGGATCCTGAAGCTTTCTTT | CASVSLDPEAFF
TRBJ2-5 | - | few | TRBV5-1 | TGCGCCAGCAGCCCCCCGGGGGCAGGTCAAGAGACCCAGTACTTC | CASSPPGAGQETQYF
TRBJ2-2 | - | many | TRBV7-2 | TGTGCCAGCAGCTTAGATGTGGGAGTCGGGGAGCTGTTTTTT | CASSLDVGVGELFF
TRBJ1-1 | TRBD1 | - | TRBV4-3 | TGCGCCAGCAGCCATCAGGGGGGCACTGAAGCTTTCTTT | CASSHQGGTEAFF
TRBJ2-1 | - | few | TRBV5-1 | TGCGCCAGCAGCCCACTAGGGAGCTCCTACAATGAGCAGTTCTTC | CASSPLGSSYNEQFF
TRBJ2-3 | - | - | TRBV11-2 | TGTGCCAGCAGCCCCCAGACGGGCGGGTGGACAGATACGCAGTATTTT | CASSPQTGGWTDTQYF
TRBJ2-7 | TRBD1 | - | TRBV5-4 | TGTGCCAGCAGCTTGCGATCAGGGGGCTTCCACGAGCAGTACTTC | CASSLRSGGFHEQYF
TRBJ2-7 | TRBD2 | few | TRBV27 | TGTGCCAGCAGCTCATCTAGCGGGGAGTCCTACGAGCAGTACTTC | CASSSSSGESYEQYF
TRBJ2-1 | - | many | TRBV6-1 | TGTGCCAGCACTACACAGCTAGACTACAATGAGCAGTTCTTC | CASTTQLDYNEQFF
TRBJ2-1 | TRBD2 | few | TRBV12-5 | TGTGCTAGTGGTTTGGTATGGGCTAGCGGGAGATACAATGAGCAGTTCTTC | CASGLVWASGRYNEQFF
TRBJ2-1 | - | many | TRBV5-1 | TGCGCCAGCAGCTTGGAAAGGACTCCCCTTTACAATGAGCAGTTCTTC | CASSLERTPLYNEQFF
TRBJ2-2 | TRBD2 | few | TRBV9 | TGTGCCAGCAGCCCCTCGACTAGCTCGTTGCCGAACACCGGGGAGCTGTTTTTT | CASSPSTSSLPNTGELFF
TRBJ2-1 | - | few | TRBV12-3/TRBV12-4 | TGTGCCAGCAGTTTAGGGCTCCTTGAGCAGTTCTTC | CASSLGLLEQFF
TRBJ2-1 | TRBD2 | many | TRBV7-2 | TGTGCCAGCAGCTACGAGAGCGGGAGCTCCTACAATGAGCAGTTCTTC | CASSYESGSSYNEQFF
TRBJ1-2 | - | few | TRBV25-1 | TGTGCCAGCAGTGAGGCTGGGCCAGGGTATGGCTACACCTTC | CASSEAGPGYGYTF
TRBJ2-7 | TRBD1 | many | TRBV7-6 | TGTGCCAGCAGCCCAGACGGGACAGGCCTCTACGAGCAGTACTTC | CASSPDGTGLYEQYF
TRBJ1-5 | - | few | TRBV27 | TGTGCCAGCAGTTTAAGGGCCGTGGAGGCCCAGCATTTT | CASSLRAVEAQHF
TRBJ2-7 | - | - | TRBV6-1 | TGTGCCACCTCCCCCGAGTCCCCATTATACGAGCAGTACTTC | CATSPESPLYEQYF
TRBJ2-3 | - | - | TRBV6-6 | TGTGCCAGCATTGACACAGATACGCAGTATTTT | CASIDTDTQYF
TRBJ2-3 | TRBD2 | - | TRBV6-5 | TGTGCCAGCAGTTTATCACTAGCGGGGGGGGCAGATACGCAGTATTTT | CASSLSLAGGADTQYF
TRBJ2-1 | TRBD2 | many | TRBV5-1 | TGCGCCAGCAGCCCCAACCTAGCGGGAGTGAGGAATAATGAGCAGTTCTTC | CASSPNLAGVRNNEQFF
TRBJ2-1 | TRBD1 | - | TRBV29-1 | TGCAGCGCCACTCCGGACAGGGGCAATGAGCAGTTCTTC | CSATPDRGNEQFF
TRBJ2-7 | - | few | TRBV27 | TGTGCCAGCAGCCGGGAAGGTTCCGACTACGAGCAGTACTTC | CASSREGSDYEQYF
TRBJ2-1 | - | few | TRBV27 | TGTGCCGTGGGGGGAGTAGCTCCGACATACAATGAGCAGTTCTTC | CAVGGVAPTYNEQFF
TRBJ2-5 | TRBD2 | many | TRBV3-1 | TGTGCCAGCACGCTAGCGGGGGAGACCCAGTACTTC | CASTLAGETQYF
TRBJ2-1 | TRBD2 | - | TRBV20-1 | TGCAGTGTTGGTAGCGGGAGAGGTGAGCAGTTCTTC | CSVGSGRGEQFF
TRBJ2-1 | - | many | TRBV7-2 | TGTGCCAGCAGCTCCCTTCACCGGGGGCGTGGGTACAATGAGCAGTTCTTC | CASSSLHRGRGYNEQFF
TRBJ2-1 | TRBD2 | few | TRBV12-3/TRBV12-4 | TGTGCCAGCACCGTAGCGGGACCCTACAATGAGCAGTTCTTC | CASTVAGPYNEQFF
TRBJ2-7 | - | few | TRBV6-5 | TGTGCCAGCAGTTGGGGACGGATGAACTCCTACGAGCAGTACTTC | CASSWGRMNSYEQYF
TRBJ2-2 | - | - | TRBV10-1 | TGCGCCAGCAGGAAGACGGGGGAGAACACCGGGGAGCTGTTTTTT | CASRKTGENTGELFF
TRBJ2-7 | - | few | TRBV28 | TGTGCCAGCAGTCCGCTCGCCCATTACGAGCAGTACTTC | CASSPLAHYEQYF
TRBJ2-7 | TRBD2 | many | TRBV27 | TGTGCCAGCAGTTTTACGACTAGCGGGAGCTACGAGCAGTACTTC | CASSFTTSGSYEQYF
TRBJ1-2 | TRBD1 | - | TRBV9 | TGTGCCAGCAGCGTAAAGAACGCGCCGGGACAGGGACCTACTTACTATGGCTACACCTTC | CASSVKNAPGQGPTYYGYTF